The clone carrying this T cell receptor beta chain was recorded a few times. Its antigen remains unidentified. The CDR3 length is 13 residues. Germline V gene data show CDR1 as MNHEY and CDR2 as SMNVEV (reference sequence). Trimming at V came to 3 bases and at J to 6 bases, leaving 2 bases not matched to a gene. These data are taken from a study of CD8 T cells in ankylosing spondylitis. Study-level results: Prior work had noted some motif variants in reactive arthritis blood and synovial fluid. Matched ankylosing spondylitis synovial fluid reportedly showed significant enrichment of disease-linked clones. What seemed typical of ankylosing spondylitis blood was a TCR beta motif built from several highly homologous variants.

Via MiXCR, TCRdb re-called the 5' RACE reads, giving one row per CDR3 protein. The repertoire holds fewer than 750,000 distinct CDR3 sequences, with roughly 19% as singletons. V is TRBV27 and J is TRBJ2-4, with TRBD2 identical over 7 bases. The receptor was derived from a male donor with ankylosing spondylitis. Sequencing was carried out using blood, either unsorted or a sorted T cell fraction (not recorded which). The CDR3 DNA sequence: TGTGCCAGCAGTTTGTCGGGGGGAAACATTCAGTACTTC. This gives the protein CASSLSGGNIQYF.